This is a list of T cell receptor beta chains from one sample in a study of CD8 T cells in Susac syndrome. One entry per CDR3 protein, called by TCRdb with MiXCR from the immunoSEQ multiplex PCR reads. The sample carries some 300,000 distinct CDR3 sequences, 75% to 85% recorded once. The sample taken for sequencing was CD8+ T cells from PBMCs. The receptors derive from a human donor with multiple sclerosis. The CDR3 runs from the conserved cysteine through the conserved F or W. The D gene is left open where the match is weak. Clone size appears in some rows only: once, few, many, or a class for an expanded clone.

>-|TRBV10-3|TRBD2|TRBJ2-3|15
CAISAPSGRIDTQYF
TGTGCCATCAGTGCCCCAAGCGGGAGAATCGATACGCAGTATTTT
>-|TRBV6-1|TRBD2|TRBJ2-7|13
CASRDSAGGHQYF
TGTGCCAGCCGGGACAGTGCGGGAGGGCACCAGTACTTC
>-|TRBV28|TRBD1|TRBJ1-1|14
CATGQGSPGTEAFF
TGTGCCACGGGACAGGGGAGCCCTGGCACTGAAGCTTTCTTT
>-|TRBV9|-|TRBJ1-5|13
CASSVGTVDTQHF
TGTGCCAGCAGCGTGGGGACGGTAGATACGCAGCATTTT
>-|TRBV27|-|TRBJ2-1|16
CASSLGSVFLYHEQFF
TGTGCCAGCAGTTTGGGATCCGTATTTCTGTACCATGAGCAGTTCTTC
>-|TRBV4-1|TRBD1|TRBJ1-2|15
CASSQRQGSHYGYTF
TGCGCCAGCAGCCAGAGACAGGGAAGCCACTATGGCTACACCTTC
>-|TRBV25-1|-|TRBJ2-1|16
CASSEVKRLWGDEQFF
TGTGCCAGCAGTGAGGTTAAGCGGCTCTGGGGGGATGAGCAGTTCTTC
>-|TRBV9|TRBD2|TRBJ2-1|19
CASSVGPAGLLWGRNEQFF
TGTGCCAGCAGCGTAGGACCAGCGGGATTACTATGGGGGAGGAATGAGCAGTTCTTC
>-|TRBV27|TRBD1|TRBJ1-1|15
CASRAGDRGGTEAFF
TGTGCCAGCAGAGCAGGGGACAGGGGAGGAACTGAAGCTTTCTTT
>-|TRBV4-2|-|TRBJ2-1|17
CASSPATLGGVHNEQFF
TGTGCCAGCAGCCCAGCGACGCTAGGGGGGGTTCACAATGAGCAGTTCTTC
>-|TRBV6-5|-|TRBJ2-1|15
CASSYEGTPYNEQFF
TGTGCCAGCAGTTACGAAGGGACACCTTACAATGAGCAGTTCTTC
>-|TRBV9|TRBD1|TRBJ2-7|15
CASSVAGTGGNEQYF
TGTGCCAGCAGCGTAGCTGGGACAGGGGGCAATGAGCAGTACTTC
>-|TRBV19|-|TRBJ1-1|15
CASSVRQVQNTEAFF
TGTGCCAGTAGTGTACGACAGGTGCAGAACACTGAAGCTTTCTTT
>-|TRBV7-9|TRBD1|TRBJ1-4|14
CASSDRELNEKLFF
TGTGCCAGCAGCGACAGGGAGCTTAATGAAAAACTGTTTTTT
>-|TRBV13|-|TRBJ2-7|15
CASSSHRTRSYEQYF
TGTGCCAGCAGCTCTCATCGAACAAGATCCTACGAGCAGTACTTC
>-|TRBV27|-|TRBJ2-4|15
CASSFGRGLQNIQYF
TGTGCCAGCAGTTTTGGTCGAGGGCTACAAAACATTCAGTACTTC
>-|TRBV19|-|TRBJ1-3|14
CASSTGDPGNTIYF
TGTGCCAGTAGTACAGGGGATCCTGGAAACACCATATATTTT
>-|TRBV21-1|-|TRBJ1-2|12
CASSKARGGYTF
TGTGCCAGCAGCAAAGCCCGAGGTGGCTACACCTTC
>-|TRBV18|TRBD1|TRBJ2-7|15
CASSPPGQGGYEQYF
TGTGCCAGCTCACCTCCCGGACAGGGGGGGTACGAGCAGTACTTC
>-|TRBV2|TRBD2|TRBJ2-7|14
CAGGLAGALDEQYF
TGTGCCGGGGGGCTAGCGGGGGCTTTGGACGAGCAGTACTTC
>-|TRBV13|-|TRBJ2-7|13
CASSPTPSREQYF
TGTGCCAGCAGCCCAACCCCTTCAAGGGAGCAGTACTTC
>-|TRBV30|-|TRBJ1-3|14
CAWSQGTSGNTIYF
TGTGCCTGGAGTCAGGGAACCTCTGGAAACACCATATATTTT
>-|TRBV5-1|TRBD2|TRBJ2-7|16
CASSLLAGGPDDEQYF
TGCGCCAGCAGCTTGTTAGCGGGAGGGCCTGACGACGAGCAGTACTTC
>-|TRBV29-1|-|TRBJ2-5|11
CSVLYQETQYF
TGCAGCGTTTTGTACCAAGAGACCCAGTACTTC
>-|TRBV19|-|TRBJ2-1|15
CASPPRISSYNEQFF
TGTGCCAGCCCCCCCCGGATAAGCTCCTACAATGAGCAGTTCTTC
>-|TRBV27|-|TRBJ2-6|16
CASSGFEFSGANVLTF
TGTGCCAGCAGTGGGTTCGAATTCTCTGGGGCCAACGTCCTGACTTTC
>-|TRBV30|TRBD1|TRBJ2-1|14
CAWTEGASYAEQFF
TGTGCCTGGACTGAGGGGGCCAGTTACGCTGAGCAGTTCTTC
>-|TRBV7-2|TRBD2|TRBJ2-3|14
CASSLGLAGDTQYF
TGTGCCAGCAGCTTGGGACTAGCGGGGGATACGCAGTATTTT
>-|TRBV4-2|TRBD2|TRBJ2-7|18
CASSQEGLAGGRTYEQYF
TGTGCCAGCAGCCAAGAGGGCCTAGCGGGAGGGCGGACCTACGAGCAGTACTTC
>-|TRBV10-1|-|TRBJ1-1|14
CASSEWTVGTEAFF
TGCGCCAGCAGTGAGTGGACGGTGGGGACTGAAGCTTTCTTT
>-|TRBV7-9|TRBD2|TRBJ2-1|16
CASRFKGLAGYNEQFF
TGTGCCAGCAGGTTTAAAGGACTAGCGGGATACAATGAGCAGTTCTTC
>-|TRBV19|TRBD1|TRBJ2-7|15
CASSGGQGLAYEQYF
TGTGCCAGTAGTGGGGGACAGGGGTTGGCCTACGAGCAGTACTTC
>once|TRBV19|-|TRBJ1-1|12
CASSMPLTEAFF
TGTGCCAGTAGTATGCCGCTCACTGAAGCTTTCTTT
>few|TRBV24-1|-|TRBJ2-5|14
CATSDFRGGETQYF
TGTGCCACCAGTGATTTCAGGGGGGGAGAGACCCAGTACTTC
>-|TRBV6-6|-|TRBJ2-5|15
CASSYPVGGEETQYF
TGTGCCAGCAGTTACCCGGTTGGAGGGGAAGAGACCCAGTACTTC
>-|TRBV27|TRBD2|TRBJ2-1|15
CATNEGSGSYDEQFF
TGTGCCACCAATGAGGGAAGCGGGAGCTATGATGAGCAGTTCTTC
>-|TRBV5-4|TRBD1|TRBJ1-1|14
CASSVRDRLDEAFF
TGTGCCAGCAGCGTCCGGGACAGGTTAGATGAAGCTTTCTTT
>-|TRBV30|-|TRBJ2-7|12
CAWNREAYEQYF
TGTGCCTGGAACAGGGAGGCCTACGAGCAGTACTTC
>-|TRBV7-8|-|TRBJ1-3|16
CASSPRLDVFGNTIYF
TGTGCCAGCAGCCCCCGACTTGATGTATTTGGAAACACCATATATTTT
>-|TRBV6-2/TRBV6-3|-|TRBJ2-1|17
CASGSGTFVVYNNEQFF
TGTGCCAGCGGGTCGGGTACATTCGTGGTTTACAACAATGAGCAGTTCTTC
>-|TRBV27|-|TRBJ2-3|13
CASSSGSSDTQYF
TGTGCCAGCAGTTCCGGGAGCTCAGATACGCAGTATTTT
>-|TRBV6-2/TRBV6-3|-|TRBJ2-7|18
CASSRPPDRDWGEARSYF
TGTGCCAGCAGCCGCCCCCCTGACCGGGATTGGGGTGAAGCACGGTCGTACTTC
>-|TRBV10-1|TRBD2|TRBJ2-1|16
CASSEGASGQYNEQFF
TGCGCCAGCTCCGAAGGAGCTAGCGGCCAATACAATGAGCAGTTCTTC
>few|TRBV5-6|TRBD1|TRBJ2-7|14
CASSVRDRGREQYF
TGTGCCAGCAGCGTCCGGGACAGGGGTCGCGAGCAGTACTTC
>-|TRBV24-1|-|TRBJ2-3|15
CATSDLTGSPSAQYF
TGTGCCACCAGTGATTTGACGGGGTCACCGTCTGCGCAGTATTTT
>few|TRBV6-5|-|TRBJ2-4|15
CASSSQGFGKNIQYF
TGTGCCAGCAGTTCACAGGGTTTTGGCAAAAACATTCAGTACTTC
>-|TRBV3-1|TRBD1|TRBJ2-7|14
CASSSARGPGEQYF
TGTGCCAGCAGCTCTGCCAGGGGGCCGGGGGAGCAGTACTTC
>-|TRBV14|-|TRBJ2-7|14
CASSRRDGTYEQYF
TGTGCCAGCAGCCGAAGGGACGGGACCTACGAGCAGTACTTC
>-|TRBV9|TRBD2|TRBJ2-1|16
CASSVGSGGSYNEQFF
TGTGCCAGCAGCGTAGGATCGGGAGGATCCTACAATGAGCAGTTCTTC
>-|TRBV27|-|TRBJ2-7|14
CASSSRRHTYEQYF
TGTGCCAGCAGTTCCCGCCGACACACCTACGAGCAGTACTTC
>-|TRBV4-3|-|TRBJ2-3|15
CASSRLTSNADTQYF
TGCGCCAGCAGCCGACTGACTAGTAACGCAGATACGCAGTATTTT
>-|TRBV9|-|TRBJ2-1|13
CASSEGGDNEQFF
TGTGCCAGCAGCGAGGGGGGAGACAATGAGCAGTTCTTC
>once|TRBV7-9|TRBD2|TRBJ2-7|16
CASSPRTSGSAYEQYF
TGTGCCAGCAGCCCAAGGACTAGCGGGAGTGCCTACGAGCAGTACTTC
>-|TRBV19|TRBD1|TRBJ1-2|14
CASRLYGDSWGYTF
TGTGCCAGTAGACTATACGGGGACAGTTGGGGCTACACCTTC
>-|TRBV7-9|TRBD2|TRBJ2-2|16
CASQFREGKGTGELFF
TGTGCCAGCCAATTCCGGGAGGGGAAAGGTACCGGGGAGCTGTTTTTT
>-|TRBV18|TRBD1|TRBJ2-7|16
CASSPLVGQGYYEQYF
TGTGCCAGCTCACCATTGGTAGGACAGGGGTACTACGAGCAGTACTTC
>few|TRBV25-1|-|TRBJ2-7|13
CASSGQGTYEQYF
TGTGCCAGCAGTGGTCAGGGCACCTACGAGCAGTACTTC
>-|TRBV2|TRBD1|TRBJ2-1|16
CASSDGIGGPYNEQFF
TGTGCCAGCAGTGACGGCATAGGGGGCCCCTACAATGAGCAGTTCTTC
>-|TRBV12-3/TRBV12-4|TRBD2|TRBJ2-1|17
CASSKGAGTSGYNEQFF
TGTGCCAGCAGTAAAGGGGCCGGGACTAGCGGCTACAATGAGCAGTTCTTC
>-|TRBV6-4|-|TRBJ2-1|15
CASSDSQRGYNEQFF
TGTGCCAGCAGTGACTCTCAACGGGGGTACAATGAGCAGTTCTTC